A single sample gave rise to the 9 T cell receptor beta chains below, sequenced in a study of blood T cells in healthy people across ages. A second PCR of about 7 to 11 cycles used a sample-barcoded 5' primer and a J-beta primer mix. TCRdb ran MiXCR on the 5' RACE reads and lists one entry per CDR3 protein. The table shows roughly 730,000 distinct CDR3 sequences, with more than 55% occurring only once. The sequencing input was blood. The receptors originated from a man aged 40-50 years in good health.

This chain joins TRBV12-5 and TRBJ1-5; D perhaps matches TRBD1 (5 bases). CDR1 is LGHNT and CDR2 is FRNRAP in the germline V gene. With 3 bases removed from V and 0 bases from J, the gap between germline ends came to 15 bases. The CDR3 sequence is 17 residues long. The chain's CDR3 is CASGFLVDTYSNQPQHF. The CDR3 bases are TGTGCTAGTGGTTTTCTAGTGGACACGTATAGCAATCAGCCCCAGCATTTT.

This chain connects TRBV2 to TRBJ2-7; the D is unclear. CDR1 is SNHLY and CDR2 is FYNNEI in the germline V gene. This CDR3 comprises 13 residues. V gave up 4 bases and J gave up 3 bases, with 10 bases separating them. The CDR3 spells CASSGAGRYEQYF. The CDR3 nucleotides read TGTGCCAGCAGTGGGGCAGGTCGCTACGAGCAGTACTTC.

V is TRBV25-1 and J is TRBJ2-1; unclear D gene. CDR1 is MGHDK and CDR2 is SYGVNS in the germline V gene. Trimming took off 7 bases at V and 5 bases at J, with 9 bases between the two ends. CDR3 length equals 12 residues. CDR3 sequence (DNA): TGTGCCAGCAATCGGGCGAACAATGAGCAGTTCTTC. Its translation: CASNRANNEQFF.

This clonotype was observed a handful of times. The genes are TRBV20-1 and TRBJ2-1, with D unclear. V shed 5 bases and J shed 6 bases, with 17 bases lying between them. This CDR3 has 14 amino acids. Germline V gives CDR1 DFQATT, CDR2 SNEGSKA (reference sequence). As DNA, the CDR3 is TGCAGTGCTGGCGCCGTGGTGGATATCAATGAGCAGTTCTTC. Protein product: CSAGAVVDINEQFF.

V gene TRBV3-1 combines with J gene TRBJ2-7; 7 nucleotides agree with TRBD1. With 4 bases clipped from V and 7 bases from J, the junction kept 7 bases outside the gene matches. CDR1 and CDR2 from the germline V gene are LGHDT and YNNKEL (reference sequence). CDR3 size: 13 residues. The CDR3 loop reads CASSRTGLGEQYF. CDR3 DNA: TGTGCCAGCAGCCGGACAGGTTTGGGGGAGCAGTACTTC.

The chain links TRBV6-5 to TRBJ2-6; D not resolved. Germline CDR1 reads MNHEY; CDR2 reads SVGAGI. The V gene lost 2 bases and the J gene lost 3 bases, with 8 bases spanning the gap. The length of the CDR3 is 15 residues. CDR3 sequence: CASSYGRSGANVLTF. The DNA for the CDR3 is TGTGCCAGCAGTTACGGGCGAAGTGGGGCCAACGTCCTGACTTTC.

The V gene is TRBV28, the J gene TRBJ1-2; D is unresolved. CDR1 and CDR2 (germline): MDHEN, SYDVKM. Trimming pared 5 bases from V and 4 bases from J, leaving 11 bases between. This CDR3 comprises 13 residues. CDR3 amino acids: CASSPWLSYGYTF. The CDR3 DNA follows: TGTGCCAGCAGTCCATGGTTGAGCTATGGCTACACCTTC.

J is TRBJ1-2 and V is TRBV29-1; TRBD1 agrees at 7 bases. The CDR3 is made up of 14 amino acids. Germline V gene lookup returns CDR1 SQVTM and CDR2 ANQGSEA. With V trimmed by 5 bases and J by 2 bases, 8 bases remained unmatched. The CDR3 DNA reads TGCAGCGTTCCCGACAGGGCGTTAAACTATGGCTACACCTTC. As protein: CSVPDRALNYGYTF.

This clonotype was seen only a few times. The chain recombines TRBV7-9 with TRBJ2-1; 7 nucleotides align to TRBD2. With V trimmed by 2 bases and J by 5 bases, 6 bases remained unmatched. The CDR3 length is 15 residues. CDR1 is SEHNR and CDR2 is FQNEAQ in the germline V gene (reference sequence). Here the CDR3 reads CASSLKLADNNEQFF. The CDR3 coding sequence is TGTGCCAGCAGCTTAAAGCTAGCGGATAACAATGAGCAGTTCTTC.